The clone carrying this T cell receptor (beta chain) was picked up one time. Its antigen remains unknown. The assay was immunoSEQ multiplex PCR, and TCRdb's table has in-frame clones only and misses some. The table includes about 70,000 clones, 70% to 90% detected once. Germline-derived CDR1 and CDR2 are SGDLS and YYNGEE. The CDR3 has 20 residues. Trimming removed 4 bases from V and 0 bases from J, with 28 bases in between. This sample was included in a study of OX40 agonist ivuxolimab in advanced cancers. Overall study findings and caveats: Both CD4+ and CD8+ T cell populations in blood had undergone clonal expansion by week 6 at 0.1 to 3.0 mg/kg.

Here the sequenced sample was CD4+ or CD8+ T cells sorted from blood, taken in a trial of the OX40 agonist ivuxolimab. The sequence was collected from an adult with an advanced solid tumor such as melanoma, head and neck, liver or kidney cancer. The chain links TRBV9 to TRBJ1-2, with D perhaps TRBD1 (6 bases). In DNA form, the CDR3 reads TGTGCCAGCAGCTCGCCACTACAATCAGGGGTCGACCTAGCTAACTATGGCTACACCTTC. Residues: CASSSPLQSGVDLANYGYTF.